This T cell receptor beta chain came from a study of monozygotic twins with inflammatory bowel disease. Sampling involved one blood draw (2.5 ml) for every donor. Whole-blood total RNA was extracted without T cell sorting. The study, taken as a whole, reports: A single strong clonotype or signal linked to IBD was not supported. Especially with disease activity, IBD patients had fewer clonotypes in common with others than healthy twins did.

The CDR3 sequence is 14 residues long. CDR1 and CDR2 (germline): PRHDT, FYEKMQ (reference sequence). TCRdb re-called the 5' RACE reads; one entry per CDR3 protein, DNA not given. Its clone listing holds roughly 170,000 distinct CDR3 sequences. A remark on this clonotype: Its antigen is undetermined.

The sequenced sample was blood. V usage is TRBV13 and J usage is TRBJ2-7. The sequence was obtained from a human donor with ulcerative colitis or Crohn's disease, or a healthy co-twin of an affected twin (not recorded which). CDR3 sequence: CASSLVGSPYEQYF.